The next 7 T cell receptor beta chains were all read from a single sample in a study of Ad26.COV2.S vaccination and SARS-CoV-2 variants. Documented treatment: around 19 received Ad26.COV2.S at low or high dose, single or two shots; several received placebo; per-sample allocation not given. Sampling was performed 63 days after the first vaccine or placebo injection. TCRdb keeps only in-frame clones here, not all; method: immunoSEQ multiplex PCR. This table holds 500,000 or so clones, approximately 88% found once. Sequenced here: peripheral blood, sampled in a trial of Ad26.COV2.S vaccine versus placebo. The receptors stem from a person between 18 and 65 years old who received the Ad26.COV2.S COVID-19 vaccine or a placebo.

The chain uses TRBV27 and TRBJ1-2; weak D call: TRBD1 (5 bases). The CDR3 length is 16 residues. Germline V gives CDR1 MNHEY, CDR2 SMNVEV (reference sequence). The V end lost 4 bases, the J end lost 3 bases, and 18 bases lay between the germline ends. The CDR3 nucleotides read TGTGCCAGCAGTTATATAGGGGTGGGCTTGGACTATGGCTACACCTTC. It yields the protein CASSYIGVGLDYGYTF.

The chain is built from TRBV7-2 and TRBJ2-2; D is unclear. Looked up from germline, CDR1 is SGHTA and CDR2 is FQGNSA. This CDR3 has 16 residues. V lost 0 bases and J 0 bases, leaving 8 bases between the germline ends. This CDR3 reads CASSLASVSNTGELFF. The CDR3 DNA reads as TGTGCCAGCAGCTTAGCGAGCGTCTCGAACACCGGGGAGCTGTTTTTT.

This clone was counted once. The chain joins TRBV11-2 to TRBJ2-5, with 7 bases fitting TRBD2. Germline CDR1 is SGHAT and CDR2 is FQNNGV. V lost 0 bases to trimming and J lost 5 bases; unmatched junction nucleotides: 9. The CDR3 extends over 16 amino acids. The CDR3 DNA follows: TGTGCCAGCAGCTTAGATGTGGCGGGAGTTGGGGAGACCCAGTACTTC. The encoded protein is CASSLDVAGVGETQYF.

CDR3 region: CASSPGDTGELFF. CDR3 bases: TGTGCCAGCAGCCCCGGAGACACCGGGGAGCTGTTTTTT. The chain uses TRBV7-3 and TRBJ2-2; D remains ambiguous. The V and J ends lost 5 bases and 3 bases respectively, with 7 bases between them. Germline V gene sequence: CDR1 SGHTA, CDR2 FQGTGA. CDR3 length: 13 amino acids.

The chain carries TRBV4-3 and TRBJ1-1; weak D call: TRBD1 (6 bases). V lost 5 bases, J lost 2 bases, and 18 bases lay in between. This CDR3 has 16 amino acids. CDR1 and CDR2 from the germline V gene are LGHNA and YSLEER. The CDR3 nucleotides read TGCGCCAGCAGCGCAAAGACGGGGGCGCGAAACACTGAAGCTTTCTTT. Amino acids: CASSAKTGARNTEAFF.

The V gene is TRBV7-2, the J gene TRBJ2-2; TRBD2 is a possible D gene (7 bases). With 8 bases removed from V and 4 bases from J, the gap between germline ends came to 11 bases. Germline lookup yields CDR1 SGHTA and CDR2 FQGNSA. CDR3 size: 13 residues. CDR3 coding DNA: TGTGCCAGCGGGGGGGGCCTCACCGGGGAGCTGTTTTTT. It yields the protein CASGGGLTGELFF.

The chain uses TRBV18 and TRBJ2-7; D not certain. In germline, CDR1 is KGHSH, CDR2 LQKENI. V shed 1 base and J shed 1 base, with 8 bases lying between them. This CDR3 contains 14 residues. CDR3 loop: CASSPQTASYEQYF. CDR3 DNA sequence: TGTGCCAGCTCACCACAGACGGCTTCCTACGAGCAGTACTTC. Based on the CDR3 plus reference TRBV18 and TRBJ2-7, the full variable domain is NAGVMQNPRHLVRRRGQEARLRCSPMKGHSHVYWYRQLPEEGLKFMVYLQKENIIDESGMPKERFSAEFPKEGPSILRIQQVVRGDSAAYFCASSPQTASYEQYFGPGTRLTVT.